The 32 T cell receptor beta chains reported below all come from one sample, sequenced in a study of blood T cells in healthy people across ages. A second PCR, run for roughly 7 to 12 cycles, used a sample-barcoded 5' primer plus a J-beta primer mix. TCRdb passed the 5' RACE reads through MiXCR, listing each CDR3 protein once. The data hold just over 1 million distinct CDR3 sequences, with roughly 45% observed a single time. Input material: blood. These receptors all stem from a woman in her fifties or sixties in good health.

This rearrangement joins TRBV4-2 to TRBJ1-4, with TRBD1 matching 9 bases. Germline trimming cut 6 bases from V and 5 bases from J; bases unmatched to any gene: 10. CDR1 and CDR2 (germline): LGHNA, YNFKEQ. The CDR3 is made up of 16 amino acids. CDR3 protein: CASRAGQGLGNEKLFF. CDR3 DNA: TGTGCCAGCAGGGCCGGACAGGGGCTGGGAAATGAAAAACTGTTTTTT.

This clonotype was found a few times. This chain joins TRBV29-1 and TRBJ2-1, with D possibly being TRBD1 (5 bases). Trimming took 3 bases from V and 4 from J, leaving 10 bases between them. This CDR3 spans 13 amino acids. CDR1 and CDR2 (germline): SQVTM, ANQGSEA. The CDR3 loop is CSVDRVGYNEQFF. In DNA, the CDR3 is TGCAGCGTTGACAGGGTAGGGTACAATGAGCAGTTCTTC.

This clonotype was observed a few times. The CDR3 loop is CASSYSLASSYEQYF. The DNA for the CDR3 is TGTGCCAGCAGTTACTCCCTTGCAAGCTCCTACGAGCAGTACTTC. The rearrangement links TRBV6-5 to TRBJ2-7; no clear D. The germline V and J ends were trimmed by 0 bases and 0 bases, with 9 bases remaining between them. The CDR3 covers 15 residues. CDR1 is MNHEY and CDR2 is SVGAGI in the germline V gene.

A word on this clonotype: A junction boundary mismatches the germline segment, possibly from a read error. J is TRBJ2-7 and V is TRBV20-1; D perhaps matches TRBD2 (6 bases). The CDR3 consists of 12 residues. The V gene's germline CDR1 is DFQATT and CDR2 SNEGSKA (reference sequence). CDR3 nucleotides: TGCAGTACTAGCAGGCAGGACTACGAGCAGTACTTC. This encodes CSTSRQDYEQYF.

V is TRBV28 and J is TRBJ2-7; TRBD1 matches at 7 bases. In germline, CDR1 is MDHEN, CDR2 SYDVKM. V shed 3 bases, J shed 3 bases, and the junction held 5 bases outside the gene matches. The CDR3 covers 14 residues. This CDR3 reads CASSFDRTGYEQYF. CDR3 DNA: TGTGCCAGCAGTTTTGATAGGACAGGCTACGAGCAGTACTTC.

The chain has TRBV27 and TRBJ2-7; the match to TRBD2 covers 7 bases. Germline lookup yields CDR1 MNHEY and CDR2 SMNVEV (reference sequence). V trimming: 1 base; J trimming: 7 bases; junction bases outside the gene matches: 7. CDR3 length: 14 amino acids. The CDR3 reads CASSLWGLSPEQYF. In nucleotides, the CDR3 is TGTGCCAGCAGTTTATGGGGACTAAGCCCGGAGCAGTACTTC.

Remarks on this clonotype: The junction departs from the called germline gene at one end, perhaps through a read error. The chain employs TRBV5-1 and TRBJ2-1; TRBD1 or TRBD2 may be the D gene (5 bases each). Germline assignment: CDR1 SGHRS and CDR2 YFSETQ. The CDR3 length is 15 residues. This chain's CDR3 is CASSFSGPSLNERFF. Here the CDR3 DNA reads TGCGCCAGCAGCTTTTCGGGACCCTCCCTCAATGAGCGGTTCTTC. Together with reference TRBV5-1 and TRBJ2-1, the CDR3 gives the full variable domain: KAGVTQTPRYLIKTRGQQVTLSCSPISGHRSVSWYQQTPGQGLQFLFEYFSETQRNKGNFPGRFSGRQFSNSRSEMNVSTLELGDSALYLCASSFSGPSLNERFFGPGTRLTVL.

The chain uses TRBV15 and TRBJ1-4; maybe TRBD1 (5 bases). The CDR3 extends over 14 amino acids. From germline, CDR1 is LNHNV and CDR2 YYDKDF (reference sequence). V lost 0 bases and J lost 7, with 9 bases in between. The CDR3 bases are TGTGCCACCAGCAGAGATGGGGGAGGTGAAAAACTGTTTTTT. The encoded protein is CATSRDGGGEKLFF. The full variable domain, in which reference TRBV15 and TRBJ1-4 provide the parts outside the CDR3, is DAMVIQNPRYQVTQFGKPVTLSCSQTLNHNVMYWYQQKSSQAPKLLFHYYDKDFNNEADTPDNFQSRRPNTSFCFLDIRSPGLGDTAMYLCATSRDGGGEKLFFGSGTQLSVL.

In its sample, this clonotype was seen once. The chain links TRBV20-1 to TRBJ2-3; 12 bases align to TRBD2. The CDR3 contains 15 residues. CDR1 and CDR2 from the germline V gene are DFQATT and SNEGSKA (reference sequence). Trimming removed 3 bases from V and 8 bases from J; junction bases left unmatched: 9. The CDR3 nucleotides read TGCAGTGCTAGGGGACTAGCGGGCCTGGGGGGTACGCAGTATTTT. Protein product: CSARGLAGLGGTQYF.

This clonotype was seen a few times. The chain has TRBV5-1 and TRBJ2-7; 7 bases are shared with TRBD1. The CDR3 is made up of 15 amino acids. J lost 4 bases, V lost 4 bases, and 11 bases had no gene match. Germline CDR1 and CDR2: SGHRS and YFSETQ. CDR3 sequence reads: CASSGTGQSLYEQYF. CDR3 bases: TGCGCCAGCAGCGGGACGGGACAGTCCCTATACGAGCAGTACTTC.

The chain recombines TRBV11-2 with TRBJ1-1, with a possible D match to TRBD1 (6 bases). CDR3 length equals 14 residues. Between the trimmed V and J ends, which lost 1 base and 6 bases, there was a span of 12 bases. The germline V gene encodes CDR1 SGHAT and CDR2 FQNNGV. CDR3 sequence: CASSLVLQGPEAFF. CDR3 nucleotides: TGTGCCAGCAGCTTAGTTTTACAGGGTCCTGAAGCTTTCTTT.

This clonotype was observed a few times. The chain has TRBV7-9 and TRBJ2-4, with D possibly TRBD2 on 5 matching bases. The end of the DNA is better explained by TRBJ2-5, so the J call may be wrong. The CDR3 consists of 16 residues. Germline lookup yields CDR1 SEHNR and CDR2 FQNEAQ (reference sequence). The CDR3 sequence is CASSFRNLTIQETQYF. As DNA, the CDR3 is TGTGCCAGCAGCTTTAGGAATTTGACTATCCAAGAGACCCAGTACTTC.

CDR3 region: CAISEEAGVNTEAFF. The CDR3 DNA reads TGTGCCATCAGTGAGGAGGCAGGGGTGAACACTGAAGCTTTCTTT. The chain couples TRBV10-3 to TRBJ1-1, with a tentative D call TRBD1 (6 bases). Germline V gene lookup returns CDR1 ENHRY and CDR2 SYGVKD. This CDR3 is built from 15 residues. V lost 2 bases, J lost 0 bases, and 10 bases lay in between.

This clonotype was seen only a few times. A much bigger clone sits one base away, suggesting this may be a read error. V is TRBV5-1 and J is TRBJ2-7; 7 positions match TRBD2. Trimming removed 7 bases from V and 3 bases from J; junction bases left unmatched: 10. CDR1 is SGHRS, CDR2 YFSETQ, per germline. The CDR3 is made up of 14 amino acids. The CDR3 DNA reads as TGCGCCAGCCGCGAAACTAGCGAGATCTACGAGCAGTACTTC. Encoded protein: CASRETSEIYEQYF.

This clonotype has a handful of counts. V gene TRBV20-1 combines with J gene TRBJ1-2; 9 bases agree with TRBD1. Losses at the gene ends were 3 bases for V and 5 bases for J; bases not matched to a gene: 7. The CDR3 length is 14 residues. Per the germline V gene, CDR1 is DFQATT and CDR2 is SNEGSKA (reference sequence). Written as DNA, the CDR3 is TGCAGTGCTAGGGGGGACAGGGCTGGTTATGGCTACACCTTC. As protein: CSARGDRAGYGYTF.

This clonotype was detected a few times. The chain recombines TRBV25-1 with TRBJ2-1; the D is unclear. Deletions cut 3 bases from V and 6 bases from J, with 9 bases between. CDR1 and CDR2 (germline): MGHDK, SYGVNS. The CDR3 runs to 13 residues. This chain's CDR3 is CASSEIAVNEQFF. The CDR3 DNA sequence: TGTGCCAGCAGTGAGATAGCCGTCAATGAGCAGTTCTTC.

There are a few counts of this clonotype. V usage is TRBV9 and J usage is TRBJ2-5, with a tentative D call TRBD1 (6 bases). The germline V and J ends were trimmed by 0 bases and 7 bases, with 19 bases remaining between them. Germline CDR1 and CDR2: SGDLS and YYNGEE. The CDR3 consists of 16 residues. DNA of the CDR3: TGTGCCAGCAGCGTAGCTACCACAGGGCAATTCGGGACCCAGTACTTC. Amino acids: CASSVATTGQFGTQYF.

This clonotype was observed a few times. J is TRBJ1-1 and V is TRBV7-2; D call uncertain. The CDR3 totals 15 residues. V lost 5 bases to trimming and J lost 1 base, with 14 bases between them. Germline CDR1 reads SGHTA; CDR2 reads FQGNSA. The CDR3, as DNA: TGTGCCAGCAGCCCCCGGGGAGGTTCGAACACTGAAGCTTTCTTT. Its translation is CASSPRGGSNTEAFF.

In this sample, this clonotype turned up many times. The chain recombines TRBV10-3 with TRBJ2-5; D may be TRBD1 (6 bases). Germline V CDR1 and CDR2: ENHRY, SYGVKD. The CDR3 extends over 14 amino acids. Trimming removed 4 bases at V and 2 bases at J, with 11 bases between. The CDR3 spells CAISGTDQQETQYF. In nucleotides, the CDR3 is TGTGCCATCAGTGGGACAGACCAACAAGAGACCCAGTACTTC.

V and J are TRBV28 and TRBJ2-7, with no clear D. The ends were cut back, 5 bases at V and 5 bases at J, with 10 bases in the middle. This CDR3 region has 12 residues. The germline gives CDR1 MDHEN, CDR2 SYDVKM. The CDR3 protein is CASSIRGHEQYF. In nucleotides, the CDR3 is TGTGCCAGCAGTATCCGTGGCCACGAGCAGTACTTC.

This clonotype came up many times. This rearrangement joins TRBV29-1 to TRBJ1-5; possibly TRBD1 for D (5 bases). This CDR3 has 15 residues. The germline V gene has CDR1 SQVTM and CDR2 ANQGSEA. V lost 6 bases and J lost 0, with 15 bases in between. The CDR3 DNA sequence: TGCAGCGTGGGGGTCGACGGTAATAGCAATCAGCCCCAGCATTTT. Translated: CSVGVDGNSNQPQHF. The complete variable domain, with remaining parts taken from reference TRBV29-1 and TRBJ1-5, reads SAVISQKPSRDICQRGTSLTIQCQVDSQVTMMFWYRQQPGQSLTLIATANQGSEATYESGFVIDKFPISRPNLTFSTLTVSNMSPEDSSIYLCSVGVDGNSNQPQHFGDGTRLSIL.

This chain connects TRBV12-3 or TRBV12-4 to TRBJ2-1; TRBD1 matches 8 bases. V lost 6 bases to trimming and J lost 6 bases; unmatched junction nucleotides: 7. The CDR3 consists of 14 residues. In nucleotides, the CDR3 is TGTGCCAGCAGGGGGACAGGAGCTGGCAATGAGCAGTTCTTC. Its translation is CASRGTGAGNEQFF.

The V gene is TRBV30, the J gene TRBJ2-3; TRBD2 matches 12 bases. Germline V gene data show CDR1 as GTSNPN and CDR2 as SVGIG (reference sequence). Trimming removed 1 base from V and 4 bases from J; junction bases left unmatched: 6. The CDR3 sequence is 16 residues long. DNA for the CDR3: TGTGCCTGGAGTGAAGGGACTAGCGGGTGGTCAGATACGCAGTATTTT. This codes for CAWSEGTSGWSDTQYF.

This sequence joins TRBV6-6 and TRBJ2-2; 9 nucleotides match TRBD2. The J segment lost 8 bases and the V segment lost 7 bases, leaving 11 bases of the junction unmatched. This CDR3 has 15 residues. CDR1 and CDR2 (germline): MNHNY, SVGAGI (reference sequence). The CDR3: CASKERGRAEGELFF. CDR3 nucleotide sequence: TGTGCCAGCAAAGAACGCGGGAGGGCGGAGGGGGAGCTGTTTTTT.

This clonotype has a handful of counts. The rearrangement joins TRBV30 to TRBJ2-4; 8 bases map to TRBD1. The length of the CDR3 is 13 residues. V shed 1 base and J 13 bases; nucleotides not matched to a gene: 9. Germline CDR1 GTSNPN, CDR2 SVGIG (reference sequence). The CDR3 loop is CAWSASQGDEQYF. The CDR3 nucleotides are TGTGCCTGGAGTGCCTCACAGGGGGATGAGCAGTACTTC.

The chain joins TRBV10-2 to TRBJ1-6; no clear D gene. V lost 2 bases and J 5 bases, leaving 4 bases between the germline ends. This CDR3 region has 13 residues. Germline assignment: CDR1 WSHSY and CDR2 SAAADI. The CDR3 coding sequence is TGCGCCAGCAGTGAGGACAATAATTCACCCCTCCACTTT. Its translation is CASSEDNNSPLHF.

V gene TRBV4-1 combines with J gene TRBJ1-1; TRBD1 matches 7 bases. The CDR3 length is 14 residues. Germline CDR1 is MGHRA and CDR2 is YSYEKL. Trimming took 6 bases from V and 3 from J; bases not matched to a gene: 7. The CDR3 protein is CASSLTGAHTEAFF. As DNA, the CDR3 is TGCGCCAGCAGTCTTACAGGGGCACACACTGAAGCTTTCTTT.

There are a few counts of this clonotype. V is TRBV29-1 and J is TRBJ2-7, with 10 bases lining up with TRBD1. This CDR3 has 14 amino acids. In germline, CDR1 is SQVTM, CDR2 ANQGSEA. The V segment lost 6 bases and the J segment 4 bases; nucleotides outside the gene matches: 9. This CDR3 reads CSVVPGQGTYEQYF. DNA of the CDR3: TGCAGCGTCGTCCCGGGACAGGGGACGTACGAGCAGTACTTC.

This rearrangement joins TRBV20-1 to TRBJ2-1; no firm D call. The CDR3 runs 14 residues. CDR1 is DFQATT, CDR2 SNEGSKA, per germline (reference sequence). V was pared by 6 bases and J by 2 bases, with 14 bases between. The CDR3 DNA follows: TGCAGTGCCCCCTGGCAGCTCCCCTACAATGAGCAGTTCTTC. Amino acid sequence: CSAPWQLPYNEQFF.

In nucleotides, the CDR3 is TGCAGCGTTGGGGGACAGTCGGCAGATACGCAGTATTTT. This translates into CSVGGQSADTQYF. The chain carries TRBV29-1 and TRBJ2-3; TRBD1 matches at 7 bases. After removal of 4 bases from V and 4 bases from J, the junction contained 5 bases not matched to a gene. Germline CDR1 reads SQVTM; CDR2 reads ANQGSEA. The CDR3 sequence is 13 residues long.

The CDR3 region is CASRTGTGGFNEQFF. The CDR3 coding sequence is TGTGCCAGCAGAACCGGGACAGGGGGCTTCAATGAGCAGTTCTTC. The chain couples TRBV6-6 to TRBJ2-1, with 12 bases aligning to TRBD1. The germline gives CDR1 MNHNY, CDR2 SVGAGI (reference sequence). V lost 6 bases to trimming and J lost 6 bases; unmatched junction nucleotides: 6. The CDR3 covers 15 residues.

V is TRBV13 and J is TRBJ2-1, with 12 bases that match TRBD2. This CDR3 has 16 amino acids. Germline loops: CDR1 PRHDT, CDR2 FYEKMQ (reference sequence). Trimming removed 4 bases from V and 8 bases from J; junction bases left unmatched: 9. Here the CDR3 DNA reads TGTGCCAGCAGCTCCAGGACTAGCGGGAAGGGGGATGAGCAGTTCTTC. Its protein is CASSSRTSGKGDEQFF.